This entry concerns a single T cell receptor (beta chain). The data originate from a study of regulatory T cells in long-lasting Graves disease. Documented time point: newly diagnosed GD, antithyroid drugs for less than 3 months. RNA isolated from PBMCs was used to make the TCR library. Arm-PCR of CDR3 regions and iRepertoire HTBI primers were the basis on which TCR beta libraries were built. Via MiXCR, TCRdb re-called the multiplex PCR reads, giving one row per CDR3 protein. The repertoire consists of fewer than 400,000 distinct CDR3 sequences, with 15% to 20% occurring once and the leading ten covering 35% to 45%. V was clipped by 3 bases and J by 7 bases; unmatched bases: 11. Looked up from germline, CDR1 is SGHTA and CDR2 is FQGNSA. This CDR3 is built from 15 residues.

The input for sequencing was peripheral blood mononuclear cells (PBMCs), taken at new diagnosis, from a patient treated with antithyroid drugs. The V and J genes are TRBV7-2 and TRBJ2-7, with 8 nucleotides matching TRBD1. The origin of this receptor is a female donor with Graves disease. The CDR3 here is CASSFRTGHSGEQYF. For the CDR3, the DNA is TGTGCCAGCAGCTTCAGGACAGGGCATTCGGGAGAGCAGTACTTC. Full variable domain (rest looked up from reference TRBV7-2 and TRBJ2-7): GAGVSQSPSNKVTEKGKDVELRCDPISGHTALYWYRQSLGQGLEFLIYFQGNSAPDKSGLPSDRFSAERTGGSVSTLTIQRTQQEDSAVYLCASSFRTGHSGEQYFGPGTRLTVT.